Below, 20 T cell receptor beta chains from the same sample are listed, as sequenced in a study of CD8 T cells in Susac syndrome. Reverse transcription used roughly 0.5 to 1 ug RNA and random hexamers. TCRdb fed the immunoSEQ multiplex PCR reads into MiXCR, producing one record per CDR3 protein. The sample carries roughly 140,000 distinct CDR3 sequences, approximately 94% recorded once. Sequenced: CD4+ T cells from PBMCs. These receptors were obtained from a human donor with Susac syndrome.

This chain links TRBV12-3 or TRBV12-4 with TRBJ2-1; D not certain. V lost 1 base and J lost 4, with 11 bases in between. The CDR3 contains 15 residues. Here the CDR3 reads CASSLGINQYNEQFF. The CDR3 DNA reads TGTGCCAGCAGTTTAGGAATTAACCAATACAATGAGCAGTTCTTC.

The CDR3 DNA is TGTGCCAGCAGTTTGGAGGAGGATTCACCCCTCCACTTT. Translating gives CASSLEEDSPLHF. The chain recombines TRBV27 with TRBJ1-6, with no clear D. This CDR3 is built from 13 residues. Germline V gene sequence: CDR1 MNHEY, CDR2 SMNVEV (reference sequence). The V gene lost 3 bases and the J gene lost 8 bases, with 8 bases spanning the gap.

DNA of the CDR3: TGTGCCAGCAGCTTAGCCGGGACAGGACGCACGTACTTC. This gives the protein CASSLAGTGRTYF. V gene TRBV7-9 combines with J gene TRBJ2-7; TRBD1 aligns across 8 bases. Trimming cost V 0 bases and J 12 bases; bases outside gene matches: 7. CDR1 is SEHNR and CDR2 is FQNEAQ in the germline V gene (reference sequence). The CDR3 totals 13 residues.

The gene calls are TRBV6-5 and TRBJ1-1, with D unresolved. The CDR3 extends over 11 amino acids. Trimming pared 6 bases from V and 11 bases from J, leaving 13 bases between. CDR1 and CDR2 from the germline V gene are MNHEY and SVGAGI. In DNA form, the CDR3 reads TGTGCCAGCAGAAACGGGAGAGGTGCTTTCTTT. It yields the protein CASRNGRGAFF.

V gene TRBV4-1 combines with J gene TRBJ1-2, with 7 bases that match TRBD1. CDR1 is MGHRA and CDR2 is YSYEKL in the germline V gene. This CDR3 comprises 17 residues. V lost 2 bases to trimming and J lost 2 bases; unmatched junction nucleotides: 11. CDR3 protein: CASSQPYRDRRNYGYTF. For the CDR3, the DNA is TGCGCCAGCAGCCAACCCTACCGGGACAGACGAAACTATGGCTACACCTTC.

The chain uses TRBV5-1 and TRBJ2-4; TRBD1 or TRBD2 may be the D gene (5 bases each). V lost 4 bases to trimming and J lost 0 bases, with 8 bases between them. The CDR3 has 14 amino acids. Germline CDR1 and CDR2: SGHRS and YFSETQ. CDR3 in DNA: TGCGCCAGCAGCCAAGGGACAGCCAAAAACATTCAGTACTTC. This codes for CASSQGTAKNIQYF.

The chain has TRBV5-1 and TRBJ2-5; the match to TRBD1 covers 7 bases. This CDR3 is 16 amino acids long. Trimming took 3 bases from V and 1 from J; bases not matched to a gene: 9. The germline gives CDR1 SGHRS, CDR2 YFSETQ. The CDR3: CASSYKPGQLQETQYF. The CDR3 bases are TGCGCCAGCAGCTACAAACCGGGACAGCTCCAAGAGACCCAGTACTTC.

This chain connects TRBV4-1 to TRBJ1-1, with TRBD1 matching over 7 bases. CDR1 and CDR2 (germline): MGHRA, YSYEKL. CDR3 length equals 14 residues. Trimming at V came to 9 bases and at J to 2 bases, leaving 9 bases not matched to a gene. The CDR3 nucleotides are TGCGCCAGTACCCGGACAGGAGTAAACACTGAAGCTTTCTTT. This translates into CASTRTGVNTEAFF.

The chain employs TRBV20-1 and TRBJ2-3; a possible D gene is TRBD1 (6 bases). The ends were cut back, 3 bases at V and 4 bases at J, with 11 bases in the middle. The CDR3 consists of 13 residues. CDR1 DFQATT and CDR2 SNEGSKA come from the germline V gene (reference sequence). CDR3 protein: CSASRGLPDTQYF. The CDR3 region has the DNA TGCAGTGCTAGTAGGGGGTTGCCAGATACGCAGTATTTT.

The chain joins TRBV20-1 to TRBJ2-2; D is perhaps TRBD1 (6 bases). Trimming left V 6 bases short and J 2 bases short, with 13 bases between. The CDR3 loop spans 14 amino acids. Germline V lookup: CDR1 DFQATT, CDR2 SNEGSKA (reference sequence). The CDR3 loop reads CSAWTEPNTGELFF. In nucleotides, the CDR3 is TGCAGTGCGTGGACAGAGCCAAACACCGGGGAGCTGTTTTTT.

The chain recombines TRBV7-3 with TRBJ2-1; D might be TRBD1 or TRBD2, each matching 5 bases. In germline, CDR1 is SGHTA, CDR2 FQGTGA. V shed 5 bases and J shed 7 bases, with 12 bases lying between them. The CDR3 spans 13 residues. The CDR3 sequence is CASSTGTFNEQFF. Here the CDR3 DNA reads TGTGCCAGCAGCACCGGGACCTTTAATGAGCAGTTCTTC.

V usage is TRBV19 and J usage is TRBJ2-6; 8 bases map to TRBD1. The germline gives CDR1 LNHDA, CDR2 SQIVND (reference sequence). The CDR3 runs 18 residues. Trimming at V came to 4 bases and at J to 2 bases, leaving 10 bases not matched to a gene. The CDR3 region is CASSTPWDRPAGANVLTF. DNA for the CDR3: TGTGCCAGTAGTACTCCGTGGGACAGGCCTGCTGGGGCCAACGTCCTGACTTTC.

V is TRBV6-1 and J is TRBJ2-3, with TRBD2 matching 14 bases. This CDR3 is 13 amino acids long. The germline CDR1 and CDR2 sequences are MNHNS and SASEGT. Trimming removed 8 bases from V and 5 bases from J; junction bases left unmatched: 0. In DNA, the CDR3 is TGTGCCAGCGGGACTAGCGGGAGAGATACGCAGTATTTT. Its translation: CASGTSGRDTQYF.

The sample holds one count of this clonotype. The chain carries TRBV29-1 and TRBJ2-3; TRBD2 matches 12 bases. Germline CDR1 is SQVTM and CDR2 is ANQGSEA. The J segment lost 0 bases and the V segment lost 5 bases, leaving 6 bases of the junction unmatched. The CDR3 runs 16 residues. The CDR3: CSVSGLAGGSTDTQYF. The CDR3 nucleotides read TGCAGCGTTTCAGGGCTAGCGGGAGGGAGCACAGATACGCAGTATTTT.

The chain employs TRBV12-3 or TRBV12-4 and TRBJ2-7; perhaps D is TRBD1 or TRBD2 (5 bases each). Trimming cost V 6 bases and J 3 bases, with 18 bases left between them. CDR3 length equals 15 residues. CDR3 nucleotide sequence: TGTGCCAGCAGAGAAACTAGGGGTACGAACTACGAGCAGTACTTC. Translation: CASRETRGTNYEQYF.

The chain employs TRBV10-3 and TRBJ1-1; tentatively, D is TRBD1 (5 bases). The CDR3 contains 14 residues. Trimming removed 7 bases at V and 1 base at J, with 13 bases between. Germline loops: CDR1 ENHRY, CDR2 SYGVKD. DNA for the CDR3: TGTGCCATCAACTCGGGACCGTCGAACACTGAAGCTTTCTTT. This gives the protein CAINSGPSNTEAFF.

The chain is built from TRBV12-3 or TRBV12-4 and TRBJ2-1, with 9 bases aligning to TRBD2. Trimming took 1 base from V and 7 from J; bases not matched to a gene: 5. The CDR3 totals 15 residues. This CDR3 reads CASSLVLAGGNEQFF. CDR3 coding DNA: TGTGCCAGCAGTTTAGTACTAGCGGGTGGGAATGAGCAGTTCTTC.

The J gene is TRBJ1-5, the V gene TRBV7-9, with 10 bases lining up with TRBD1. Germline V gives CDR1 SEHNR, CDR2 FQNEAQ (reference sequence). CDR3 length: 16 amino acids. The V gene end was trimmed by 5 bases and the J gene end by 7 bases; junction bases not matched to a gene: 11. As DNA, the CDR3 is TGTGCCAGCAGCCCCCTTGGGGACAGGGGTGACCAGCCCCAGCATTTT. This encodes CASSPLGDRGDQPQHF.

The chain links TRBV18 to TRBJ2-5; TRBD2 matches 8 bases. This CDR3 has 16 amino acids. The V gene end was trimmed by 3 bases and the J gene end by 7 bases; junction bases not matched to a gene: 13. Germline V CDR1 and CDR2: KGHSH, LQKENI. In nucleotides, the CDR3 is TGTGCCAGCTCACCGGTCACCGGGACTAGTCTAGGGACCCAGTACTTC. This sequence encodes CASSPVTGTSLGTQYF.

The J gene is TRBJ1-1, the V gene TRBV27; tentative D call: TRBD1 (6 bases). This CDR3 contains 17 residues. Germline CDR1 is MNHEY and CDR2 is SMNVEV (reference sequence). V gave up 0 bases and J gave up 4 bases, with 18 bases separating them. The CDR3 region is CASSLSGSGAGGTEAFF. DNA of the CDR3: TGTGCCAGCAGTTTATCTGGATCAGGGGCCGGTGGCACTGAAGCTTTCTTT.